This T cell receptor beta chain was recovered during a study of blood T cells in healthy people across ages. Donors ranged from about 6 to 95 years old and were healthy Caucasians in Russia. CDR3 length: 14 residues. CDR1 and CDR2 (germline): SNHLY, FYNNEI. A second 7 to 11 cycle PCR used barcoded and J-beta primers. A template-switch adaptor with 12 random nucleotides tagged each cDNA molecule. A single record per CDR3 protein comes from TCRdb applying MiXCR to the 5' RACE reads. Of 540,000 or so distinct CDR3 sequences in the sample, roughly a quarter were seen once. Sequenced sample: blood. This chain connects TRBV2 to TRBJ2-1; 7 nucleotides agree with TRBD1. The last part of the DNA fits TRBJ2-5 better; the J call may be wrong. The sequence was obtained from a woman aged 70-85 years in good health. The CDR3: CASSRQGQGETQYF. For the CDR3, the DNA is TGTGCCAGCAGCCGACAGGGTCAGGGAGAGACCCAGTACTTC.